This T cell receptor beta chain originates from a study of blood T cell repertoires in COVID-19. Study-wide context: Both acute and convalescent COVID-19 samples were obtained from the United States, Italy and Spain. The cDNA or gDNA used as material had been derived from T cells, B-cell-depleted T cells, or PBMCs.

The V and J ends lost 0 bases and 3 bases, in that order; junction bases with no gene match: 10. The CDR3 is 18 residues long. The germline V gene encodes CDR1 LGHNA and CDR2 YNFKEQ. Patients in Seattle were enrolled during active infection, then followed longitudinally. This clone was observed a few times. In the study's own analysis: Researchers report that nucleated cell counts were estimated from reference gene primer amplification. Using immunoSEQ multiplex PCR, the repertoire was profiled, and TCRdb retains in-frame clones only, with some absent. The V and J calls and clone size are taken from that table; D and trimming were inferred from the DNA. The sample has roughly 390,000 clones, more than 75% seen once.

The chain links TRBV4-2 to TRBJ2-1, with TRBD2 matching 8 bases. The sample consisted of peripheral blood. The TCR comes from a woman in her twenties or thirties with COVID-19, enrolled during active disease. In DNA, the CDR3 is TGTGCCAGCAGCCAAGAAGGGGGGCCCGGGACTAGCTACAATGAGCAGTTCTTC. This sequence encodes CASSQEGGPGTSYNEQFF.